These T cell receptor beta chains were read from a single sample in a study of beta chain features in type 1 diabetes. TCRdb's table, derived via immunoSEQ multiplex PCR, lists solely in-frame clones and lacks some. The sample records 500,000 to 650,000 clones, approximately 13% being singletons. The sample was naive CD4+ T cells from blood. These TCRs come from a man younger than 40 with type 1 diabetes. CDR3s include the opening cysteine and the closing phenylalanine or tryptophan. Fields, in order: V gene, clone size, J gene, D gene, CDR3 protein, CDR3 DNA. The D gene is left open where the match is weak. Not every row has a clone size; where given, it reads once, few, many or a size class.

V gene: TRBV6-5; clone size: NA; J gene: TRBJ2-3; D gene: NA; CDR3 protein: CASSYGRGTDTQYF; CDR3 DNA: TGTGCCAGCAGTTACGGGCGGGGCACAGATACGCAGTATTTT
V gene: TRBV28; clone size: few; J gene: TRBJ2-7; D gene: NA; CDR3 protein: CASSPGHQYF; CDR3 DNA: TGTGCCAGCAGTCCTGGACATCAGTACTTC
V gene: TRBV11-2; clone size: NA; J gene: TRBJ1-6; D gene: NA; CDR3 protein: CASSLTQGVINSPLHF; CDR3 DNA: TGTGCCAGCAGCTTGACCCAGGGTGTAATTAATTCACCCCTCCACTTT
V gene: TRBV7-2; clone size: NA; J gene: TRBJ1-3; D gene: NA; CDR3 protein: CASRHLGVISGNTIYF; CDR3 DNA: TGTGCCAGCAGGCACCTGGGAGTGATCTCTGGAAACACCATATATTTT
V gene: TRBV18; clone size: NA; J gene: TRBJ2-3; D gene: NA; CDR3 protein: CASSPGRGSTDTQYF; CDR3 DNA: TGTGCCAGCTCTCCTGGACGAGGCAGCACAGATACGCAGTATTTT
V gene: TRBV25-1; clone size: NA; J gene: TRBJ2-1; D gene: NA; CDR3 protein: CASSETRGPTGSYNEQFF; CDR3 DNA: TGTGCCAGCAGTGAAACCAGGGGTCCCACCGGTTCCTACAATGAGCAGTTCTTC
V gene: TRBV10-3; clone size: NA; J gene: TRBJ2-7; D gene: NA; CDR3 protein: CAISEEGSYEQYF; CDR3 DNA: TGTGCCATCAGTGAGGAGGGTTCCTACGAGCAGTACTTC
V gene: TRBV6-1; clone size: NA; J gene: TRBJ1-1; D gene: NA; CDR3 protein: CASSEHGADAEAFF; CDR3 DNA: TGTGCCAGCAGTGAACATGGTGCCGACGCTGAAGCTTTCTTT
V gene: TRBV11-1; clone size: few; J gene: TRBJ2-5; D gene: TRBD1; CDR3 protein: CASSPGPGQEQETQYF; CDR3 DNA: TGTGCCAGCAGCCCCGGTCCGGGACAGGAGCAAGAGACCCAGTACTTC
V gene: TRBV9; clone size: few; J gene: TRBJ2-1; D gene: TRBD2; CDR3 protein: CASSGRRLQRGSYNEQFF; CDR3 DNA: TGTGCCAGCAGCGGACGTCGACTTCAGCGGGGCTCCTACAATGAGCAGTTCTTC
V gene: TRBV4-2; clone size: few; J gene: TRBJ2-3; D gene: NA; CDR3 protein: CASSQVEGWTDTQYF; CDR3 DNA: TGTGCCAGCAGCCAAGTTGAGGGTTGGACAGATACGCAGTATTTT
V gene: TRBV7-2; clone size: NA; J gene: TRBJ2-1; D gene: NA; CDR3 protein: CASSLSLLGNEQFF; CDR3 DNA: TGTGCCAGCAGCTTAAGCTTGTTAGGCAATGAGCAGTTCTTC
V gene: TRBV13; clone size: NA; J gene: TRBJ1-5; D gene: NA; CDR3 protein: CASSSRPNQPQHF; CDR3 DNA: TGTGCCAGCAGCTCCCGACCCAATCAGCCCCAGCATTTT
V gene: TRBV9; clone size: NA; J gene: TRBJ2-5; D gene: NA; CDR3 protein: CASSVGPPETQYF; CDR3 DNA: TGTGCCAGCAGCGTCGGACCTCCGGAGACCCAGTACTTC
V gene: TRBV5-1; clone size: NA; J gene: TRBJ2-7; D gene: NA; CDR3 protein: CASSLGQSYEQYF; CDR3 DNA: TGCGCCAGCAGCTTAGGACAGTCCTACGAGCAGTACTTC
V gene: TRBV14; clone size: few; J gene: TRBJ2-2; D gene: TRBD1; CDR3 protein: CASSQVGTGDTGELFF; CDR3 DNA: TGTGCCAGCAGCCAAGTAGGGACAGGGGATACCGGGGAGCTGTTTTTT
V gene: TRBV9; clone size: few; J gene: TRBJ2-5; D gene: NA; CDR3 protein: CASSVSLLQETQYF; CDR3 DNA: TGTGCCAGCAGCGTAAGTCTACTACAAGAGACCCAGTACTTC
V gene: TRBV5-6; clone size: few; J gene: TRBJ2-1; D gene: TRBD2; CDR3 protein: CASSPQAGGLNEQFF; CDR3 DNA: TGTGCCAGCAGCCCTCAAGCGGGGGGGCTCAATGAGCAGTTCTTC
V gene: TRBV28; clone size: few; J gene: TRBJ1-2; D gene: TRBD1; CDR3 protein: CASSFPPGTGDGYTF; CDR3 DNA: TGTGCCAGCAGTTTCCCCCCCGGGACAGGGGATGGCTACACCTTC
V gene: TRBV19; clone size: NA; J gene: TRBJ1-2; D gene: NA; CDR3 protein: CASSIPPNYGYTF; CDR3 DNA: TGTGCCAGTAGTATACCCCCTAACTATGGCTACACCTTC
V gene: TRBV29-1; clone size: NA; J gene: TRBJ2-2; D gene: NA; CDR3 protein: CSVQTGGRELFF; CDR3 DNA: TGCAGCGTTCAAACGGGGGGCCGGGAGCTGTTTTTT
V gene: TRBV30; clone size: NA; J gene: TRBJ2-3; D gene: NA; CDR3 protein: CAWSVKPKITDTQYF; CDR3 DNA: TGTGCCTGGAGTGTTAAGCCAAAAATCACAGATACGCAGTATTTT
V gene: TRBV10-3; clone size: few; J gene: TRBJ2-5; D gene: NA; CDR3 protein: CAISRLVAETQYF; CDR3 DNA: TGTGCCATCTCGCGGCTAGTCGCTGAGACCCAGTACTTC
V gene: TRBV7-9; clone size: few; J gene: TRBJ2-7; D gene: NA; CDR3 protein: CASSRVRAPDYEQYF; CDR3 DNA: TGTGCCAGCAGCCGTGTTAGGGCCCCAGACTACGAGCAGTACTTC
V gene: TRBV7-3; clone size: NA; J gene: TRBJ2-2; D gene: NA; CDR3 protein: CASSLWADGELFF; CDR3 DNA: TGTGCCAGCAGCTTATGGGCAGACGGGGAGCTGTTTTTT
V gene: TRBV4-3; clone size: few; J gene: TRBJ1-2; D gene: NA; CDR3 protein: CASSQDLPATGNYGYTF; CDR3 DNA: TGCGCCAGCAGCCAAGATCTTCCGGCAACCGGGAACTATGGCTACACCTTC
V gene: TRBV19; clone size: few; J gene: TRBJ2-1; D gene: TRBD2; CDR3 protein: CASSILGGDNEQFF; CDR3 DNA: TGTGCCAGTAGTATACTGGGGGGGGACAATGAGCAGTTCTTC
V gene: TRBV2; clone size: NA; J gene: TRBJ2-3; D gene: NA; CDR3 protein: CASSDDPSTDTQYF; CDR3 DNA: TGTGCCAGCAGTGACGACCCTAGCACAGATACGCAGTATTTT
V gene: TRBV5-4; clone size: NA; J gene: TRBJ2-1; D gene: TRBD1; CDR3 protein: CASSDGTDYSYNEQFF; CDR3 DNA: TGTGCCAGCAGCGACGGGACAGATTATTCCTACAATGAGCAGTTCTTC
V gene: TRBV9; clone size: NA; J gene: TRBJ2-2; D gene: TRBD2; CDR3 protein: CASEAGGRTGELFF; CDR3 DNA: TGTGCCAGCGAAGCGGGGGGACGCACCGGGGAGCTGTTTTTT
V gene: TRBV7-9; clone size: few; J gene: TRBJ2-1; D gene: TRBD1; CDR3 protein: CASTPQGVNNEQFF; CDR3 DNA: TGTGCCAGCACCCCGCAGGGGGTCAACAATGAGCAGTTCTTC
V gene: TRBV5-1; clone size: few; J gene: TRBJ2-5; D gene: NA; CDR3 protein: CASTLGALPDETQYF; CDR3 DNA: TGCGCCAGCACCCTCGGGGCATTGCCAGACGAGACCCAGTACTTC
V gene: TRBV5-4; clone size: NA; J gene: TRBJ2-1; D gene: NA; CDR3 protein: CASSLGTYNEQFF; CDR3 DNA: TGTGCCAGCAGCCTCGGGACCTACAATGAGCAGTTCTTC
V gene: TRBV5-1; clone size: NA; J gene: TRBJ2-1; D gene: TRBD1; CDR3 protein: CASSAGQGNEQFF; CDR3 DNA: TGCGCCAGCAGCGCGGGACAGGGAAATGAGCAGTTCTTC